A single sample is the source of the 18 T cell receptor beta chains below, sequenced in a study of OX40 agonist ivuxolimab in advanced cancers. Profiled with immunoSEQ multiplex PCR; TCRdb holds only in-frame clones, not every one. The sample lists about 88,000 clones, 75% to 90% occurring once. This specimen was CD4+ or CD8+ T cells sorted from blood, taken in a trial of the OX40 agonist ivuxolimab. Receptors were obtained from an adult with an advanced solid tumor such as melanoma, head and neck, liver or kidney cancer.

The gene calls are TRBV2 and TRBJ2-7; D is undetermined. Germline V lookup: CDR1 SNHLY, CDR2 FYNNEI. The CDR3 is 11 residues long. The V end was cut by 8 bases, the J end by 7 bases, with 12 bases between. CDR3: CASGLLGEQYV. Written as DNA, the CDR3 is TGTGCCAGCGGTCTTCTTGGTGAGCAGTACGTC.

The V call is TRBV18, the J call TRBJ2-1; 8 nucleotides line up with TRBD1. Germline V CDR1 and CDR2: KGHSH, LQKENI. This CDR3 contains 16 residues. With 4 bases clipped from V and 4 bases from J, the junction kept 9 bases outside the gene matches. CDR3 nucleotides: TGTGCCAGCTCACGAGCCGGGACAGGCTATTACAATGAGCAGTTCTTC. Translating gives CASSRAGTGYYNEQFF. The whole variable domain, remainder taken from reference TRBV18 and TRBJ2-1, is NAGVMQNPRHLVRRRGQEARLRCSPMKGHSHVYWYRQLPEEGLKFMVYLQKENIIDESGMPKERFSAEFPKEGPSILRIQQVVRGDSAAYFCASSRAGTGYYNEQFFGPGTRLTVL.

The J gene is TRBJ2-7, the V gene TRBV28; maybe TRBD2 (5 bases). This CDR3 region has 19 residues. The V gene lost 3 bases and the J gene lost 4 bases, with 28 bases spanning the gap. The germline gives CDR1 MDHEN, CDR2 SYDVKM. CDR3 amino acids: CASSLAFPRVGFSGYEQYV. Here the CDR3 DNA reads TGTGCCAGCAGTTTGGCCTTCCCCCGGGTCGGTTTCTCGGGGTACGAGCAGTACGTC.

The V gene is TRBV5-5, the J gene TRBJ1-1; tentatively, D is TRBD1 (6 bases). V lost 6 bases to trimming and J lost 4 bases, with 13 bases between them. The CDR3 is 13 residues long. The germline V gene has CDR1 SGHKS and CDR2 YYEKEE (reference sequence). CDR3 DNA sequence: TGTGCCAGCACCGCAGGGGTGAGCACTGAAGCTTTCTTT. This codes for CASTAGVSTEAFF.

V is TRBV7-2 and J is TRBJ2-1; D gene ambiguous. CDR1 and CDR2 (germline): SGHTA, FQGNSA. The CDR3 length is 11 residues. V lost 3 bases and J 10 bases, leaving 7 bases between the germline ends. The CDR3 is CASSFGMEQFF. Here the CDR3 DNA reads TGTGCCAGCAGCTTCGGAATGGAGCAGTTCTTC.

The chain has TRBV6-1 and TRBJ2-7; 7 bases map to TRBD1. The CDR3 has 15 amino acids. Germline trimming cut 2 bases from V and 1 base from J; bases unmatched to any gene: 5. Per germline, CDR1 MNHNS and CDR2 SASEGT. CDR3 sequence (DNA): TGTGCCAGCAGTGAACCCACAGGGGCATCCTACGAGCAGTACTTC. This codes for CASSEPTGASYEQYF.

This clone was detected only once. This chain links TRBV28 with TRBJ2-3; TRBD2 matches at 7 bases. The trim removed 4 bases at V and 8 bases at J, leaving 12 bases unmatched. The CDR3 consists of 15 residues. Germline CDR1 is MDHEN and CDR2 is SYDVKM. The DNA of the CDR3 is TGTGCCAGCAGTTCTTATAGCGGGCGTTTCGTTACGCAGTATTTT. It yields the protein CASSSYSGRFVTQYF.

The chain is built from TRBV6-5 and TRBJ2-7; D is possibly TRBD2 (6 bases). The V end was cut by 7 bases, the J end by 2 bases, with 18 bases between. This CDR3 has 15 amino acids. Germline CDR1 is MNHEY and CDR2 is SVGAGI. The CDR3 loop is CASKPIGGTTYEQYV. The DNA of the CDR3 is TGTGCCAGCAAGCCGATCGGGGGAACGACCTACGAGCAGTACGTC.

V gene TRBV5-6 combines with J gene TRBJ1-2; no reliable D call. Germline V gene sequence: CDR1 SGHDT, CDR2 YYEEEE. This CDR3 is built from 15 residues. V lost 0 bases and J lost 5, with 14 bases in between. The CDR3 region is CASSLAWEASYGYTF. DNA of the CDR3: TGTGCCAGCAGCTTGGCTTGGGAGGCCTCTTATGGCTACACCTTC.

V usage is TRBV7-8 and J usage is TRBJ2-2; 8 bases align to TRBD1. The J segment lost 6 bases and the V segment lost 4 bases, leaving 7 bases of the junction unmatched. This CDR3 is built from 15 residues. The germline V gene has CDR1 SGHVS and CDR2 FQNEAQ. DNA for the CDR3: TGTGCCAGCAGCTCGACCCGGACAGGGTCCGGGGAGCTGTTTTTT. The encoded protein is CASSSTRTGSGELFF.

This rearrangement joins TRBV6-6 to TRBJ2-1; D is ambiguous. With 6 bases removed from V and 1 base from J, the gap between germline ends came to 7 bases. The CDR3 sequence is 13 residues long. CDR1 and CDR2 (germline): MNHNY, SVGAGI (reference sequence). DNA of the CDR3: TGTGCCAGCAGCCTATATTCCTACAATGAGCAGTTCTTC. It is translated as CASSLYSYNEQFF.

V gene TRBV28 combines with J gene TRBJ2-7; maybe TRBD2 (5 bases). Germline CDR1 is MDHEN and CDR2 is SYDVKM. The CDR3 contains 12 residues. Trimming removed 4 bases at V and 4 bases at J, with 8 bases between. In DNA form, the CDR3 reads TGTGCCAGCAGTTCGCCGGGATACGAGCAGTACGTC. Its protein is CASSSPGYEQYV.

The chain combines TRBV5-1 with TRBJ2-2, with 10 bases identical to TRBD1. Germline V CDR1 and CDR2: SGHRS, YFSETQ. V shed 3 bases, J shed 7 bases, and the junction held 3 bases outside the gene matches. This CDR3 has 14 amino acids. The DNA of the CDR3 is TGCGCCAGCAGCTCGGGACAGGGGATCGGGGAGCTGTTTTTT. This sequence encodes CASSSGQGIGELFF.

The rearrangement joins TRBV10-3 to TRBJ1-5; no firm D call. The V gene lost 0 bases and the J gene lost 0 bases, with 12 bases spanning the gap. Germline loops: CDR1 ENHRY, CDR2 SYGVKD. The CDR3 sequence is 17 residues long. This chain's CDR3 is CAISESAGISSNQPQHF. Here the CDR3 DNA reads TGTGCCATCAGTGAGTCGGCGGGCATATCTAGCAATCAGCCCCAGCATTTT.

This chain joins TRBV30 and TRBJ2-3; D gene ambiguous. The CDR3 runs to 12 residues. Trimming shortened V by 8 bases and J by 3 bases, and 12 bases separated the two germline ends. Germline lookup yields CDR1 GTSNPN and CDR2 SVGIG (reference sequence). The CDR3 sequence is CARRGPTDTQYF. The CDR3 DNA reads TGTGCCCGCCGAGGACCGACAGATACGCAGTATTTT.

The chain carries TRBV19 and TRBJ1-4; 8 bases align to TRBD1. Trimming cost V 6 bases and J 7 bases; bases outside gene matches: 7. The CDR3 runs to 14 residues. Germline CDR1 LNHDA, CDR2 SQIVND (reference sequence). CDR3 DNA: TGTGCCAGTAGGTTCTCAGGGGGCGTTGAAAAACTGTTTTTT. This codes for CASRFSGGVEKLFF.

This clone has more than one count but fewer than ten. The chain recombines TRBV2 with TRBJ1-5; 7 bases agree with TRBD1. The CDR3 is 13 amino acids. Germline trimming cut 5 bases from V and 7 bases from J; bases unmatched to any gene: 5. Per the germline V gene, CDR1 is SNHLY and CDR2 is FYNNEI. The CDR3: CASSTGAQQPQHF. In DNA, the CDR3 is TGTGCCAGCAGTACAGGGGCGCAACAGCCCCAGCATTTT.

Of note for this clone: The junction does not match germline at one end; this may be a read error. The CDR3 region is CAISESSSGRGTGELFF. The CDR3 DNA sequence: TGTGCCATCAGCGAGTCGTCCAGCGGGAGAGGGACCGGGGAGCTGTTTTTT. The rearrangement links TRBV10-3 to TRBJ2-2, with 8 bases identical to TRBD2. The CDR3 extends over 17 amino acids. Looked up from germline, CDR1 is ENHRY and CDR2 is SYGVKD.